This entry describes one T cell receptor beta chain. One entry per CDR3 protein results from TCRdb running MiXCR on the 5' RACE reads. This sample has around 18,000 distinct CDR3 sequences, with around 15% found just once. Germline CDR1 and CDR2: SEHNR and FQNEAQ (reference sequence). V lost 6 bases and J lost 3, with 18 bases in between. The length of the CDR3 is 15 residues. This entry comes from a study of HIV-infected patients and healthy controls. The specimen was CD8+ T cells from blood. This chain connects TRBV7-9 to TRBJ2-7, with D perhaps TRBD1 (6 bases). This receptor was identified in a human donor in good health. CDR3 sequence (DNA): TGTGCCAGCAGACAAAGCCGGGACAAAGACTACGAGCAGTACTTC. Translated: CASRQSRDKDYEQYF.